The 30 T cell receptor beta chains reported below all come from one sample, sequenced in a study of T-cell reconstitution after alpha-beta-depleted transplantation in children. Unique molecular identifiers were incorporated into the prepared TCRbeta library. TCRdb analysed the PCR reads with MiXCR anew, one entry per CDR3 protein. The sample contains about 340,000 distinct CDR3 sequences, about a tenth of which appear only once. Specimen: PBMCs from the stem cell graft donor, collected from the stem cell graft. Source of these receptors: a human donor who donated a stem cell graft to a child with acute lymphoblastic leukemia.

There are a few counts of this clonotype. This CDR3 is CASGNGLTITSTDTQYF. CDR3 sequence (DNA): TGTGCCAGCGGTAACGGACTAACCATCACTAGCACAGATACGCAGTATTTT. This chain joins TRBV27 and TRBJ2-3; possibly TRBD2 for D (6 bases). The germline CDR1 and CDR2 sequences are MNHEY and SMNVEV (reference sequence). CDR3 length: 17 amino acids. The germline V and J ends were trimmed by 8 bases and 0 bases, with 21 bases remaining between them.

The V call is TRBV12-3 or TRBV12-4, the J call TRBJ2-2; maybe TRBD1 (5 bases). There are 13 residues in the CDR3. V was clipped by 4 bases and J by 8 bases, with 11 bases between them. In DNA, the CDR3 is TGTGCCAGCAGTTGGGGCAGGCGAGGGGAGCTGTTTTTT. This gives the protein CASSWGRRGELFF.

This clonotype was found a few times. This chain uses TRBV4-1 with TRBJ2-7; perhaps D is TRBD1 or TRBD2 (6 bases each). The CDR3 has 16 residues. The V end lost 1 base, the J end lost 7 bases, and 20 bases lay between the germline ends. CDR1 and CDR2 from the germline V gene are MGHRA and YSYEKL. The CDR3, as DNA: TGCGCCAGCAGCCAAGCCCGGGGGCGGACCGTTGGGGAGCAGTACTTC. It specifies CASSQARGRTVGEQYF.

Here the CDR3 reads CASSPGRGDQPQHF. DNA of the CDR3: TGTGCCAGCAGTCCGGGCAGGGGGGATCAGCCCCAGCATTTT. The rearrangement uses TRBV27 and TRBJ1-5, with TRBD1 identical over 7 bases. This CDR3 has 14 amino acids. The trim removed 5 bases at V and 5 bases at J, leaving 6 bases unmatched. CDR1 is MNHEY, CDR2 SMNVEV, per germline (reference sequence).

The sample holds many counts of this clonotype. This rearrangement joins TRBV28 to TRBJ1-5, with D unresolved. This CDR3 region has 10 residues. Between the trimmed V and J ends, which lost 11 bases and 3 bases, there was a span of 5 bases. Germline-derived CDR1 and CDR2 are MDHEN and SYDVKM. The CDR3 DNA reads TGTGCCTGCAACAATCAGCCCCAGCATTTT. This sequence encodes CACNNQPQHF.

This clonotype was detected only a few times. V usage is TRBV6-5 and J usage is TRBJ1-3; TRBD1 might be the D (5 bases). CDR3 length equals 16 residues. CDR1 and CDR2 from the germline V gene are MNHEY and SVGAGI. The V gene lost 2 bases and the J gene lost 0 bases, with 11 bases spanning the gap. This CDR3 is CASSYRDSSSGNTIYF. The CDR3 DNA follows: TGTGCCAGCAGTTACCGGGACTCGAGCTCTGGAAACACCATATATTTT.

In its sample, this clonotype was seen a few times. The chain is built from TRBV30 and TRBJ2-1; D not certain. This CDR3 contains 11 residues. V gave up 1 base and J gave up 8 bases, with 6 bases separating them. The germline V gene has CDR1 GTSNPN and CDR2 SVGIG (reference sequence). CDR3 loop: CAWSEGDEQFF. CDR3 DNA: TGTGCCTGGAGTGAGGGCGATGAGCAGTTCTTC.

This clonotype was recorded a few times. This rearrangement joins TRBV3-1 to TRBJ2-5, with 7 bases lining up with TRBD1. Per germline, CDR1 LGHDT and CDR2 YNNKEL (reference sequence). After removal of 3 bases from V and 2 bases from J, the junction contained 6 bases not matched to a gene. The CDR3 totals 15 residues. CDR3 coding DNA: TGTGCCAGCAGCCATATACAGGGGTCACAAGAGACCCAGTACTTC. This codes for CASSHIQGSQETQYF.

The chain couples TRBV20-1 to TRBJ1-6, with unresolved D. V lost 0 bases and J 6 bases, leaving 12 bases between the germline ends. This CDR3 spans 15 amino acids. Per germline, CDR1 DFQATT and CDR2 SNEGSKA (reference sequence). The CDR3 DNA is TGCAGTGCTAGAGATCCGGCCAGTACTAATTCACCCCTCCACTTT. It encodes CSARDPASTNSPLHF.

This clonotype was observed a handful of times. The chain has TRBV10-3 and TRBJ2-6, with 13 nucleotides matching TRBD2. Per germline, CDR1 ENHRY and CDR2 SYGVKD. After removal of 10 bases from V and 0 bases from J, the junction contained 12 bases not matched to a gene. The CDR3 runs to 19 residues. CDR3 amino acids: CATLGGLAGNISGANVLTF. CDR3 DNA sequence: TGTGCCACTCTGGGGGGACTAGCGGGAAACATCTCTGGGGCCAACGTCCTGACTTTC.

This clonotype was picked up a small number of times. The chain employs TRBV6-2 or TRBV6-3 and TRBJ2-1, with D possibly being TRBD1 (5 bases). The CDR3 has 15 residues. Germline V CDR1 and CDR2: MNHEY, SVGEGT. V lost 2 bases and J lost 8, with 16 bases in between. CDR3 sequence reads: CASSYIQDPQDEQFF. DNA of the CDR3: TGTGCCAGCAGTTACATACAGGACCCTCAGGATGAGCAGTTCTTC.

This clonotype showed up just a few times. The chain couples TRBV20-1 to TRBJ2-5; D could derive from TRBD1 or TRBD2 (5 bases each). The ends were cut back, 1 base at V and 9 bases at J, with 24 bases in the middle. Germline CDR1 DFQATT, CDR2 SNEGSKA (reference sequence). The CDR3 is made up of 16 amino acids. In DNA, the CDR3 is TGCAGTGCTAGAGCCCCGGGGCTAGCCCTAAGTGGGGCCCAGTACTTC. Amino acid sequence: CSARAPGLALSGAQYF.

A few counts support this clonotype. This sequence joins TRBV5-1 and TRBJ2-1; 8 nucleotides match TRBD2. Germline V gene lookup returns CDR1 SGHRS and CDR2 YFSETQ. This CDR3 region has 16 residues. With 0 bases clipped from V and 2 bases from J, the junction kept 4 bases outside the gene matches. CDR3 amino acids: CASSLDGSGTYNEQFF. DNA for the CDR3: TGCGCCAGCAGCTTGGATGGTAGCGGGACCTACAATGAGCAGTTCTTC.

This clonotype came up a few times. The genes are TRBV29-1 and TRBJ2-5; D is perhaps TRBD1 (6 bases). This CDR3 comprises 13 residues. V was trimmed by 7 bases and J by 5 bases, leaving 17 bases between them. Germline CDR1 and CDR2: SQVTM and ANQGSEA. CDR3 sequence: CSGGQNPRETQYF. As DNA, the CDR3 is TGCAGCGGAGGACAGAACCCACGGGAGACCCAGTACTTC.

The V call is TRBV29-1, the J call TRBJ1-3; weak D call: TRBD1 (6 bases). The CDR3 extends over 14 amino acids. The V end lost 7 bases, the J end lost 4 bases, and 17 bases lay between the germline ends. The germline V gene encodes CDR1 SQVTM and CDR2 ANQGSEA. CDR3 in amino acids: CSAGQGSSGNTIYF. CDR3 sequence (DNA): TGCAGCGCCGGCCAGGGGTCTTCAGGAAACACCATATATTTT. The whole variable domain, filled in from reference TRBV29-1 and TRBJ1-3, reads SAVISQKPSRDICQRGTSLTIQCQVDSQVTMMFWYRQQPGQSLTLIATANQGSEATYESGFVIDKFPISRPNLTFSTLTVSNMSPEDSSIYLCSAGQGSSGNTIYFGEGSWLTVV.

This clonotype was seen more than once but under ten times. CDR3 region: CASSFRGQGEETQYF. DNA for the CDR3: TGTGCCAGCAGCTTCCGCGGACAGGGGGAAGAGACCCAGTACTTC. The chain couples TRBV13 to TRBJ2-5, with 10 positions matching TRBD1. V lost 3 bases, J lost 3 bases, and 4 bases stayed unmatched. The CDR3 extends over 15 amino acids. Germline V gene data show CDR1 as PRHDT and CDR2 as FYEKMQ (reference sequence).

This clonotype was counted only a few times. The chain links TRBV7-8 to TRBJ2-5; D is uncertain. CDR3 length equals 17 residues. V lost 7 bases and J 2 bases, leaving 23 bases between the germline ends. Per germline, CDR1 SGHVS and CDR2 FQNEAQ. CDR3 DNA sequence: TGTGCCAGCAACGAGTCCCCAAAGAGATGGTCACAAGAGACCCAGTACTTC. Encoded protein: CASNESPKRWSQETQYF. The variable domain in full, with the rest retrieved from reference TRBV7-8 and TRBJ2-5, is GAGVSQSPRYKVAKRGQDVALRCDPISGHVSLFWYQQALGQGPEFLTYFQNEAQLDKSGLPSDRFFAERPEGSVSTLKIQRTQQEDSAVYLCASNESPKRWSQETQYFGPGTRLLVL.

V gene TRBV6-2 or TRBV6-3 combines with J gene TRBJ2-3; unclear D gene. Trimming shortened V by 0 bases and J by 0 bases, and 7 bases separated the two germline ends. The CDR3 is 15 residues long. CDR1 and CDR2 (germline): MNHEY, SVGEGT. The CDR3 loop reads CASSYSRSSTDTQYF. In DNA, the CDR3 is TGTGCCAGCAGTTACTCGAGAAGTAGCACAGATACGCAGTATTTT.

The CDR3 DNA reads as TGTGCCACCAGCGGACCGGGGGGAATATATCAGCCCCAGCATTTT. It codes for CATSGPGGIYQPQHF. The chain employs TRBV15 and TRBJ1-5; perhaps TRBD1 as D (5 bases). The germline V and J ends were trimmed by 5 bases and 5 bases, with 16 bases remaining between them. The CDR3 sequence is 15 residues long. CDR1 is LNHNV and CDR2 is YYDKDF in the germline V gene (reference sequence).

This clonotype was detected a few times. The rearrangement joins TRBV12-3 or TRBV12-4 to TRBJ2-2, with D possibly being TRBD2 (5 bases). V lost 6 bases and J 4 bases, leaving 15 bases between the germline ends. The CDR3 runs 15 residues. This chain's CDR3 is CASSPILAGTGELFF. Here the CDR3 DNA reads TGTGCCAGCAGCCCTATCTTGGCGGGCACCGGGGAGCTGTTTTTT.

V is TRBV3-1 and J is TRBJ1-2; unclear D gene. V lost 1 base, J lost 2 bases, and 8 bases lay in between. The CDR3 is 14 amino acids. Per germline, CDR1 LGHDT and CDR2 YNNKEL (reference sequence). CDR3 sequence: CASSQAASNYGYTF. In DNA form, the CDR3 reads TGTGCCAGCAGCCAAGCGGCCAGCAACTATGGCTACACCTTC.

The chain uses TRBV5-1 and TRBJ2-3; D is undetermined. CDR3 length: 14 amino acids. In germline, CDR1 is SGHRS, CDR2 YFSETQ. The ends were cut back, 0 bases at V and 6 bases at J, with 11 bases in the middle. The DNA for the CDR3 is TGCGCCAGCAGCTTGGTCGGAGCTTCGGATACGCAGTATTTT. It yields the protein CASSLVGASDTQYF. Complete variable domain (other parts from reference TRBV5-1 and TRBJ2-3): KAGVTQTPRYLIKTRGQQVTLSCSPISGHRSVSWYQQTPGQGLQFLFEYFSETQRNKGNFPGRFSGRQFSNSRSEMNVSTLELGDSALYLCASSLVGASDTQYFGPGTRLTVL.

This sequence joins TRBV7-2 and TRBJ1-3; D uncertain. This CDR3 region has 16 residues. The V end was cut by 4 bases, the J end by 0 bases, with 13 bases between. Germline values: CDR1 SGHTA, CDR2 FQGNSA. In DNA, the CDR3 is TGTGCCAGCAGCTCCCTCAGAGGCTACTCTGGAAACACCATATATTTT. Translating it yields CASSSLRGYSGNTIYF.

This clonotype was found a few times. CDR3 residues: CASSPTPYQQGAGGYTF. CDR3 nucleotides: TGTGCCAGCAGCCCGACTCCATACCAACAGGGGGCAGGTGGCTACACCTTC. The chain joins TRBV11-2 to TRBJ1-2, with 9 positions matching TRBD1. Per germline, CDR1 SGHAT and CDR2 FQNNGV. J was trimmed by 7 bases and V by 5 bases; bases with no gene match: 17. The CDR3 sequence is 17 residues long.

This sequence joins TRBV4-2 and TRBJ2-7; D is perhaps TRBD1 or TRBD2 (5 bases each). This CDR3 has 15 amino acids. V lost 4 bases to trimming and J lost 2 bases, with 15 bases between them. Germline V gene data show CDR1 as LGHNA and CDR2 as YNFKEQ. In DNA, the CDR3 is TGTGCCAGCAGCCTAGGGAGAGGGGATACCTACGAGCAGTACTTC. Its protein product is CASSLGRGDTYEQYF.

The V and J genes are TRBV6-1 and TRBJ2-1; the D gene is possibly TRBD2 (5 bases). Germline-derived CDR1 and CDR2 are MNHNS and SASEGT. V was cut by 9 bases and J by 0 bases, with 15 bases left in between. The CDR3 length is 15 residues. The CDR3 region is CASRRLLSSYNEQFF. In DNA form, the CDR3 reads TGTGCCAGTAGGAGGCTACTGAGCTCCTACAATGAGCAGTTCTTC.

This clonotype came up a few times. The V call is TRBV4-1, the J call TRBJ1-5, with D unclear. Germline V gene sequence: CDR1 MGHRA, CDR2 YSYEKL. V was cut by 4 bases and J by 1 base, with 17 bases left in between. The length of the CDR3 is 17 residues. For the CDR3, the DNA is TGCGCCAGCAGCCTATCTATAGTGCCGGGCAGCAATCAGCCCCAGCATTTT. It yields the protein CASSLSIVPGSNQPQHF.

This chain uses TRBV20-1 with TRBJ2-3, with a weak D call TRBD1 (5 bases). V lost 1 base and J 6 bases, leaving 11 bases between the germline ends. Looked up from germline, CDR1 is DFQATT and CDR2 is SNEGSKA (reference sequence). This CDR3 has 13 amino acids. Here the CDR3 DNA reads TGCAGTGCTAGAGGGTTGGGGCAGGATACGCAGTATTTT. Translating gives CSARGLGQDTQYF.

The V and J genes are TRBV20-1 and TRBJ2-7; D is perhaps TRBD2 (6 bases). The germline V gene encodes CDR1 DFQATT and CDR2 SNEGSKA (reference sequence). The CDR3 extends over 16 amino acids. V shed 3 bases and J shed 2 bases, with 20 bases lying between them. The CDR3 protein is CSARGPGLARTYEQYF. The CDR3 DNA reads as TGCAGTGCTAGGGGCCCGGGACTCGCGCGAACCTACGAGCAGTACTTC.

This clonotype has a handful of counts. The rearrangement joins TRBV20-1 to TRBJ1-2; TRBD1 might be the D (5 bases). The CDR3 extends over 15 amino acids. CDR1 is DFQATT, CDR2 SNEGSKA, per germline (reference sequence). With 6 bases removed from V and 6 bases from J, the gap between germline ends came to 23 bases. The CDR3 nucleotides are TGCAGTGCCGACCCCATTCAGGGAGGACGAGATGGCTACACCTTC. Amino acids: CSADPIQGGRDGYTF.